This T cell receptor (beta chain) was identified during a study of blood T cell repertoires in COVID-19. Sequencing was performed with immunoSEQ multiplex PCR; in TCRdb, only in-frame clones are kept and a portion is missing. The sample lists 300,000 to 400,000 clones; around 85% were seen once. Germline loops: CDR1 MNHEY, CDR2 SMNVEV (reference sequence). CDR3 length equals 13 residues. Trimming stripped 2 bases from V and 2 bases from J, with 6 bases between. As for this clone: The same CDR3 can be traced to other DNA sequences in this sample.

The chain joins TRBV27 to TRBJ1-2, with D unresolved. The sample taken for sequencing was PBMCs or T cells enriched from blood (not recorded which). This clonotype originated in a woman aged 25-40 years who had been exposed to COVID-19. The CDR3 DNA follows: TGTGCCAGCAGTTTAGCCGGGAACTATGGCTACACCTTC. Translating gives CASSLAGNYGYTF.